Shown below are 8 T cell receptor beta chains from a single sample sequenced in a study of beta chain features in type 1 diabetes. No antigen has been identified for these receptors. Whole-study findings and limits: Shorter TCRB CDR3s, moderately but significantly so, marked every one of the four CD4+ subsets in Type 1 diabetes patients.

The whole isolated RNA underwent reverse transcription, so sequencing captured expressed TCRB transcripts. Sequencing used immunoSEQ multiplex PCR; TCRdb keeps in-frame clones, though not all of them. The table lists about 170,000 clones, under 9.5% of them singletons. The sample comprised central memory CD4+ T cells from blood. The receptors originated from a young man with type 1 diabetes.

This clone appeared a few times. This chain links TRBV18 with TRBJ2-7; D may be TRBD1 (6 bases). V lost 2 bases to trimming and J lost 7 bases, with 12 bases between them. The length of the CDR3 is 13 residues. Looked up from germline, CDR1 is KGHSH and CDR2 is LQKENI. The chain's CDR3 is CASSPTGQTEQYF. CDR3 nucleotides: TGTGCCAGCTCACCAACCGGACAGACGGAGCAGTACTTC.

This clone was counted a few times. This chain connects TRBV5-4 to TRBJ2-7; the D gene is possibly TRBD1 (5 bases). Germline values: CDR1 SGHNT, CDR2 YYREEE (reference sequence). The CDR3 spans 13 residues. Trimming stripped 0 bases from V and 5 bases from J, with 9 bases between. The CDR3 DNA is TGTGCCAGCAGCTTGGGTATGACAGACGAGCAGTACTTC. Translating it yields CASSLGMTDEQYF.

This CDR3 reads CASSGTDRFSNQPQHF. The CDR3 DNA follows: TGTGCCAGCAGTGGGACCGACAGGTTCTCCAATCAGCCCCAGCATTTT. The chain combines TRBV28 with TRBJ1-5; perhaps TRBD1 as D (6 bases). CDR3 length: 16 residues. The V and J ends lost 5 bases and 3 bases respectively, with 17 bases between them. Germline CDR1 and CDR2: MDHEN and SYDVKM.

The chain uses TRBV5-4 and TRBJ2-4; 13 bases match TRBD2. CDR1 SGHNT and CDR2 YYREEE come from the germline V gene (reference sequence). The CDR3 has 20 residues. The V gene end was trimmed by 3 bases and the J gene end by 9 bases; junction bases not matched to a gene: 21. CDR3 amino acids: CASSSFGPTTSGGGYGIQYF. The CDR3 DNA sequence: TGTGCCAGCAGCTCCTTTGGGCCGACTACTAGCGGGGGGGGCTATGGCATTCAGTACTTC.

This clone has only a few counts. CDR3 DNA sequence: TGTGCCAGCAGTAGTTATAGGGGGTATACTGAAGCTTTCTTT. It codes for CASSSYRGYTEAFF. The chain carries TRBV27 and TRBJ1-1; a weak D match, TRBD1 (6 bases). Germline CDR1 is MNHEY and CDR2 is SMNVEV (reference sequence). There are 14 residues in the CDR3. The germline V and J ends were trimmed by 5 bases and 5 bases, with 15 bases remaining between them.

This clone showed up just a few times. The rearrangement uses TRBV5-1 and TRBJ2-3, with TRBD1 matching over 8 bases. The CDR3 consists of 13 residues. The germline V gene encodes CDR1 SGHRS and CDR2 YFSETQ. V lost 7 bases to trimming and J lost 2 bases; unmatched junction nucleotides: 3. CDR3 nucleotides: TGCGCCAGCCGGACAGGGCCCACAGATACGCAGTATTTT. This sequence encodes CASRTGPTDTQYF.

This clone was detected many times. The V and J genes are TRBV5-6 and TRBJ2-5; 7 bases fit TRBD1. Germline CDR1 reads SGHDT; CDR2 reads YYEEEE. This CDR3 contains 14 residues. J was trimmed by 5 bases and V by 2 bases; bases with no gene match: 6. The CDR3: CASSFTGVTETQYF. In nucleotides, the CDR3 is TGTGCCAGCAGCTTCACAGGGGTTACGGAGACCCAGTACTTC.

The chain recombines TRBV30 with TRBJ1-3, with unresolved D. The CDR3 loop spans 14 amino acids. V dropped 0 bases and J dropped 1 base, with 7 bases sitting between them. CDR1 is GTSNPN, CDR2 SVGIG, per germline (reference sequence). The CDR3 is CAWSVQLSGNTIYF. DNA of the CDR3: TGTGCCTGGAGTGTACAGCTTTCTGGAAACACCATATATTTT.